These 32 T cell receptor beta chains were all obtained from the same sample, sequenced in a study of blood T cell repertoires in COVID-19. Assay used: immunoSEQ multiplex PCR; TCRdb lists only in-frame clones, some missing. The data hold about 360,000 clones, with 65% to 90% observed a single time. Material: peripheral blood. Receptor source: a woman aged 60-70 years with COVID-19, enrolled during active disease.

The J gene is TRBJ1-1, the V gene TRBV29-1; a possible D gene is TRBD1 (5 bases). Between the trimmed V and J ends, which lost 3 bases and 5 bases, there was a span of 13 bases. The germline CDR1 and CDR2 sequences are SQVTM and ANQGSEA. The CDR3 is 13 amino acids. The CDR3 reads CSVDRGRLTEAFF. The CDR3 DNA follows: TGCAGCGTTGATAGGGGCAGGTTGACTGAAGCTTTCTTT.

The chain joins TRBV7-7 to TRBJ2-7; D is possibly TRBD2 (7 bases). The CDR3 is 15 residues long. Trimming left V 5 bases short and J 4 bases short, with 18 bases between. The germline V gene has CDR1 SSHAT and CDR2 FNYEAQ (reference sequence). CDR3 coding DNA: TGTGCCAGCAGCGCCTCCCCGGGGAGGGGGTACGAGCAGTACTTC. It codes for CASSASPGRGYEQYF.

The chain has TRBV19 and TRBJ1-6; no clear D gene. The CDR3 is 12 residues long. Germline loops: CDR1 LNHDA, CDR2 SQIVND (reference sequence). Trimming took off 3 bases at V and 10 bases at J, with 7 bases between the two ends. The CDR3 spells CASSMGRSPLHF. Here the CDR3 DNA reads TGTGCCAGTAGTATGGGGAGGTCACCCCTCCACTTT.

This clone was seen a single time. The CDR3, as DNA: TGTGCCAGCAGCTTATTTCAAGTTCACGGTGGCTACACCTTC. This encodes CASSLFQVHGGYTF. This sequence joins TRBV5-8 and TRBJ1-2; D is undetermined. Germline CDR1 and CDR2: SGHTS and YDEGEE. The CDR3 runs 14 residues. The V end was cut by 2 bases, the J end by 7 bases, with 15 bases between.

This sequence joins TRBV7-8 and TRBJ1-5; weak D call: TRBD1 (6 bases). The CDR3 spans 13 residues. CDR1 is SGHVS and CDR2 is FQNEAQ in the germline V gene. V shed 4 bases and J shed 4 bases, with 8 bases lying between them. The CDR3, as DNA: TGTGCCAGCAGCTCGGGACATAATCAGCCCCAGCATTTT. This gives the protein CASSSGHNQPQHF.

In regard to this clone: Other DNA sequences in the sample encode the same CDR3. The genes are TRBV3-1 (or the pseudogene TRBV3-2) and TRBJ1-2; D is undetermined. CDR1 and CDR2 (germline): LGHDT, YNNKEL (reference sequence). The CDR3 length is 14 residues. V dropped 0 bases and J dropped 8 bases, with 13 bases sitting between them. This CDR3 reads CASSQDDRGGGYTF. DNA of the CDR3: TGTGCCAGCAGCCAAGACGACCGGGGAGGGGGCTACACCTTC.

The chain recombines TRBV30 with TRBJ2-3; a weak D match, TRBD1 (5 bases). CDR1 and CDR2 from the germline V gene are GTSNPN and SVGIG (reference sequence). V lost 2 bases and J lost 2, with 8 bases in between. There are 13 residues in the CDR3. CDR3 sequence reads: CAWSQGTTDTQYF. In nucleotides, the CDR3 is TGTGCCTGGAGTCAGGGAACCACAGATACGCAGTATTTT.

The chain employs TRBV7-7 and TRBJ2-1, with TRBD1 identical over 11 bases. Germline trimming cut 2 bases from V and 7 bases from J; bases unmatched to any gene: 7. Germline CDR1 and CDR2: SSHAT and FNYEAQ (reference sequence). This CDR3 region has 16 residues. The CDR3 region is CASSLSGTGGWNEQFF. The CDR3, as DNA: TGTGCCAGCAGCTTAAGTGGGACAGGGGGATGGAATGAGCAGTTCTTC.

The gene calls are TRBV25-1 and TRBJ1-3; D unclear. The CDR3 contains 16 residues. The ends were cut back, 4 bases at V and 0 bases at J, with 13 bases in the middle. Germline V gene lookup returns CDR1 MGHDK and CDR2 SYGVNS. The CDR3 DNA reads as TGTGCCAGCAGTGTTGTCAGATCTCGCTCTGGAAACACCATATATTTT. It translates to CASSVVRSRSGNTIYF.

This chain joins TRBV9 and TRBJ2-5; 9 bases fit TRBD1. The germline CDR1 and CDR2 sequences are SGDLS and YYNGEE. This CDR3 spans 16 amino acids. V dropped 4 bases and J dropped 1; count of bases not matched to a gene: 8. The CDR3 here is CASSKRTGVLQETQYF. DNA for the CDR3: TGTGCCAGCAGCAAACGGACAGGGGTCCTCCAAGAGACCCAGTACTTC.

The chain joins TRBV29-1 to TRBJ2-7; 9 bases are a match to TRBD2. The CDR3 runs 15 residues. Germline loops: CDR1 SQVTM, CDR2 ANQGSEA. Losses at the gene ends were 7 bases for V and 0 bases for J; bases not matched to a gene: 10. The CDR3 coding sequence is TGCAGCGCGTTCCTTCTAGCGGGGACCTCCTACGAGCAGTACTTC. This sequence encodes CSAFLLAGTSYEQYF.

The gene calls are TRBV5-1 and TRBJ2-7; 12 nucleotides agree with TRBD2. Per germline, CDR1 SGHRS and CDR2 YFSETQ. CDR3 size: 15 residues. V shed 2 bases and J 2 bases; nucleotides not matched to a gene: 2. CDR3 sequence: CASSLRTSGAYEQYF. CDR3 in DNA: TGCGCCAGCAGCTTAAGGACTAGCGGGGCCTACGAGCAGTACTTC.

Turning to this clone: The identical CDR3 is also encoded by other nucleotide sequences in the sample. The rearrangement uses TRBV27 and TRBJ1-3; a possible D gene is TRBD1 (6 bases). The CDR3 is made up of 14 amino acids. Trimming removed 5 bases from V and 2 bases from J, with 10 bases in between. Germline CDR1 and CDR2: MNHEY and SMNVEV (reference sequence). The CDR3 is CASSLRGTGNTIYF. As DNA, the CDR3 is TGTGCCAGCAGTCTCAGGGGAACTGGAAACACCATATATTTT.

CDR3 protein: CASSFPRGTQETQYF. The DNA of the CDR3 is TGTGCCAGCAGCTTCCCAAGGGGGACCCAAGAGACCCAGTACTTC. This chain uses TRBV7-6 with TRBJ2-5; a weak D match, TRBD1 (6 bases). Germline V gives CDR1 SGHVS, CDR2 FNYEAQ. The CDR3 consists of 15 residues. V was pared by 3 bases and J by 1 base, with 12 bases between.

The chain links TRBV30 to TRBJ2-7; 8 bases are a match to TRBD2. The CDR3 runs 15 residues. Germline trimming cut 5 bases from V and 6 bases from J; bases unmatched to any gene: 15. Per the germline V gene, CDR1 is GTSNPN and CDR2 is SVGIG (reference sequence). The CDR3 DNA reads TGTGCCTGGGCAAGGGCGGGGGGCGGGGACCGCGAGCAGTACTTC. This gives the protein CAWARAGGGDREQYF.

The V call is TRBV6-6, the J call TRBJ1-3; D not resolved. The CDR3 loop spans 16 amino acids. V dropped 0 bases and J dropped 0 bases, with 9 bases sitting between them. Germline V lookup: CDR1 MNHNY, CDR2 SVGAGI (reference sequence). The CDR3 coding sequence is TGTGCCAGCAGTTACTCGAGGCCGTTCTCTGGAAACACCATATATTTT. Protein: CASSYSRPFSGNTIYF.

V and J are TRBV6-5 and TRBJ1-2; weak D call: TRBD1 (5 bases). From germline, CDR1 is MNHEY and CDR2 SVGAGI. Trimming left V 0 bases short and J 2 bases short, with 13 bases between. The CDR3 runs 16 residues. In DNA form, the CDR3 reads TGTGCCAGCAGTTACTCGATCTCAGGGATAAACTATGGCTACACCTTC. Translating gives CASSYSISGINYGYTF.

CDR3 amino acids: CASSQTGAGNRHTIYF. CDR3 bases: TGTGCCAGCAGCCAAACAGGGGCGGGAAACCGCCACACCATATATTTT. The gene calls are TRBV3-1 (or the pseudogene TRBV3-2) and TRBJ1-3; 7 nucleotides align to TRBD1. J was trimmed by 8 bases and V by 2 bases; bases with no gene match: 12. Germline values: CDR1 LGHDT, CDR2 YNNKEL (reference sequence). The CDR3 has 16 amino acids.

V and J are TRBV30 and TRBJ1-2; D possibly corresponds to TRBD1 (6 bases). The V end lost 0 bases, the J end lost 1 base, and 9 bases lay between the germline ends. Germline values: CDR1 GTSNPN, CDR2 SVGIG (reference sequence). The CDR3 contains 14 residues. CDR3 region: CAWSVQGYNYGYTF. The CDR3 nucleotides are TGTGCCTGGAGTGTACAGGGATATAACTATGGCTACACCTTC.

The gene calls are TRBV11-2 and TRBJ2-3, with TRBD2 matching over 11 bases. The CDR3 has 15 residues. Germline V lookup: CDR1 SGHAT, CDR2 FQNNGV. With 4 bases clipped from V and 5 bases from J, the junction kept 5 bases outside the gene matches. CDR3 region: CASSSLAGGRDTQYF. CDR3 nucleotides: TGTGCCAGCAGCTCCTTAGCGGGGGGGCGAGATACGCAGTATTTT.

J is TRBJ1-5 and V is TRBV5-5; tentatively, D is TRBD1 (6 bases). CDR3 length equals 13 residues. Germline V CDR1 and CDR2: SGHKS, YYEKEE (reference sequence). The V end lost 2 bases, the J end lost 5 bases, and 8 bases lay between the germline ends. CDR3 protein: CASSFGGDQPQHF. CDR3 sequence (DNA): TGTGCCAGCAGCTTTGGGGGCGATCAGCCCCAGCATTTT.

The chain couples TRBV27 to TRBJ2-7; maybe TRBD2 (6 bases). CDR1 is MNHEY, CDR2 SMNVEV, per germline (reference sequence). CDR3 length: 14 amino acids. V lost 5 bases and J lost 7, with 18 bases in between. In DNA form, the CDR3 reads TGTGCCAGCAGTCCCCACCAGGAGGGGAGAGAGCAGTACTTC. Translated, it gives CASSPHQEGREQYF.

To note about this clone: Within the sample, other DNA sequences also encode this same CDR3. The CDR3 is CASSLTGVTEAFF. CDR3 DNA sequence: TGTGCCAGCAGTTTGACAGGGGTAACTGAAGCTTTCTTT. V is TRBV27 and J is TRBJ1-1; 8 bases align to TRBD1. In germline, CDR1 is MNHEY, CDR2 SMNVEV (reference sequence). V was clipped by 3 bases and J by 5 bases; unmatched bases: 2. This CDR3 is 13 amino acids long.

This chain uses TRBV4-3 with TRBJ1-3; the match to TRBD1 covers 12 bases. J gave up 7 bases and V 4 bases, and 8 bases lay outside the gene matches. CDR3 length: 16 amino acids. CDR1 LGHNA and CDR2 YSLEER come from the germline V gene. CDR3 in DNA: TGCGCCAGCAGCCGCACGGGACAGGGGGCTATGAACACCATATATTTT. Translating gives CASSRTGQGAMNTIYF.

The V and J genes are TRBV15 and TRBJ2-1, with a tentative D call TRBD2 (5 bases). Germline assignment: CDR1 LNHNV and CDR2 YYDKDF (reference sequence). CDR3 size: 14 residues. Trimming pared 7 bases from V and 4 bases from J, leaving 14 bases between. The CDR3 region is CATNSDGLYNEQFF. The CDR3 nucleotides are TGTGCCACCAATAGCGATGGCTTGTACAATGAGCAGTTCTTC.

The chain is built from TRBV5-4 and TRBJ2-1, with 9 nucleotides matching TRBD1. The CDR3 length is 15 residues. Germline V gene data show CDR1 as SGHNT and CDR2 as YYREEE (reference sequence). The ends lost 5 bases at V and 9 bases at J; junction bases unmatched: 12. CDR3 in DNA: TGTGCCAGCAGAACCGGGACAGGGAAGGCCGGTGAGCAGTTCTTC. Translation gives CASRTGTGKAGEQFF.

The chain links TRBV9 to TRBJ2-3, with D possibly being TRBD2 (6 bases). Trimming took off 0 bases at V and 6 bases at J, with 17 bases between the two ends. The CDR3 extends over 16 amino acids. Germline lookup yields CDR1 SGDLS and CDR2 YYNGEE. The CDR3 nucleotides read TGTGCCAGCAGCGTAGAGGGACTCCCCTCTCCGGATACGCAGTATTTT. Translated: CASSVEGLPSPDTQYF.

The chain is built from TRBV3-1 (or the pseudogene TRBV3-2) and TRBJ1-1, with D perhaps TRBD1 (6 bases). The CDR3 sequence is 11 residues long. V was shortened by 4 bases and J by 8 bases, with 8 bases between the two germline ends. Germline V gene sequence: CDR1 LGHDT, CDR2 YNNKEL (reference sequence). CDR3 coding DNA: TGTGCCAGCAGCCTGACAGGAGAAGCTTTCTTT. Residues: CASSLTGEAFF.

The J gene is TRBJ2-7, the V gene TRBV3-1 (or the pseudogene TRBV3-2), with TRBD1 as a possible D gene (6 bases). Germline assignment: CDR1 LGHDT and CDR2 YNNKEL (reference sequence). The CDR3 consists of 13 residues. The V end was cut by 4 bases, the J end by 3 bases, with 10 bases between. CDR3: CASSLLQGYEQYF. Written as DNA, the CDR3 is TGTGCCAGCAGCCTACTACAGGGCTACGAGCAGTACTTC.

The chain uses TRBV7-2 and TRBJ2-5; TRBD2 matches 11 bases. CDR3 length: 15 amino acids. J lost 7 bases, V lost 1 base, and 5 bases had no gene match. Germline V gives CDR1 SGHTA, CDR2 FQGNSA. CDR3 region: CASSLVAGGQVTQYF. CDR3 bases: TGTGCCAGCAGCTTAGTAGCGGGGGGGCAGGTGACCCAGTACTTC.

The CDR3, as DNA: TGTGCCAGCAGCCAAGACGAGACAGTGGATGGCTACACCTTC. Translated, it gives CASSQDETVDGYTF. The J gene is TRBJ1-2, the V gene TRBV4-2; D perhaps matches TRBD1 (5 bases). Germline V gives CDR1 LGHNA, CDR2 YNFKEQ. This CDR3 has 14 amino acids. Trimming took off 0 bases at V and 6 bases at J, with 11 bases between the two ends.

The rearrangement uses TRBV5-1 and TRBJ2-6, with TRBD1 identical over 8 bases. The CDR3 is made up of 15 amino acids. CDR1 is SGHRS and CDR2 is YFSETQ in the germline V gene. After removal of 7 bases from V and 0 bases from J, the junction contained 3 bases not matched to a gene. The CDR3 bases are TGCGCCAGCTCAACAGGGGGCTCTGGGGCCAACGTCCTGACTTTC. Translating gives CASSTGGSGANVLTF.